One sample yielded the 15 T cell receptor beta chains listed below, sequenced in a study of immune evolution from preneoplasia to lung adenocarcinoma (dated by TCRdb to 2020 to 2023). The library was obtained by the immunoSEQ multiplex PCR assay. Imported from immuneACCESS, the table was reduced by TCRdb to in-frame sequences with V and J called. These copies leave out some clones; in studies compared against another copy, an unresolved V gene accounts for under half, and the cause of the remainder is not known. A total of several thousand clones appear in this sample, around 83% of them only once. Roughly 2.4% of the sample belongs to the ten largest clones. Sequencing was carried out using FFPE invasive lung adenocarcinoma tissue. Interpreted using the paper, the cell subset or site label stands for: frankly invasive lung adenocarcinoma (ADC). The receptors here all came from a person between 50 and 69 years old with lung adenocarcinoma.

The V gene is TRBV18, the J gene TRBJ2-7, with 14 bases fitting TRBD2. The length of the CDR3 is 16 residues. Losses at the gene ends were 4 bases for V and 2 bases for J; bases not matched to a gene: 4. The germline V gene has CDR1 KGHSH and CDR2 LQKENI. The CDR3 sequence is CASSQPGLAGAYEQYF. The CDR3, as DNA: TGTGCCAGCTCACAACCGGGACTAGCGGGAGCCTACGAGCAGTACTTC.

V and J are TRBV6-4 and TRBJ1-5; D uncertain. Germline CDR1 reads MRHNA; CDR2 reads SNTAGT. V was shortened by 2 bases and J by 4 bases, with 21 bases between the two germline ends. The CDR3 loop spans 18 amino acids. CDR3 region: CASSDPPISPPPNQPQHF. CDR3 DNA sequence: TGTGCCAGCAGTGACCCACCCATAAGCCCCCCCCCGAATCAGCCCCAGCATTTT.

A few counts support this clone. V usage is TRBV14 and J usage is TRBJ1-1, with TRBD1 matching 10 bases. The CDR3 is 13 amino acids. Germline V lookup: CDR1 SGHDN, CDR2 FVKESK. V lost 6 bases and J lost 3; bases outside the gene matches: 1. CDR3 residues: CASRGTGDTEAFF. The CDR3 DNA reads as TGTGCCAGCAGGGGGACAGGGGACACTGAAGCTTTCTTT.

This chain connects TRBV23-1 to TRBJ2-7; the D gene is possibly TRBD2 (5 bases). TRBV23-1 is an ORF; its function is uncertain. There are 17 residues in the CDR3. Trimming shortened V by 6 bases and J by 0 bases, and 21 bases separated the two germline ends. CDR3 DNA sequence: TGCGCCAGCAGCCGAGGACTCGGCAGGCCGAGCTCCTACGAGCAGTACTTC. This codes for CASSRGLGRPSSYEQYF.

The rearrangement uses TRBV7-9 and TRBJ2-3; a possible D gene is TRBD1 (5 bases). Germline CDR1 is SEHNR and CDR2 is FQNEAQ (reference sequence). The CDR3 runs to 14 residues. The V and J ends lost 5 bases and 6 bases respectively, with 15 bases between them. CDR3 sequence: CASSQGSDGDTQYF. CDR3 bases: TGTGCCAGCAGCCAGGGTTCCGACGGGGATACGCAGTATTTT.

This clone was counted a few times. CDR3 nucleotide sequence: TGCGCCAGCAGCCAAGATTGGCAAAGGGGATTACAAGAGACCCAGTACTTC. Protein product: CASSQDWQRGLQETQYF. The chain has TRBV4-1 and TRBJ2-5; weak D call: TRBD1 (5 bases). In germline, CDR1 is MGHRA, CDR2 YSYEKL. There are 17 residues in the CDR3. V lost 0 bases and J 2 bases, leaving 16 bases between the germline ends.

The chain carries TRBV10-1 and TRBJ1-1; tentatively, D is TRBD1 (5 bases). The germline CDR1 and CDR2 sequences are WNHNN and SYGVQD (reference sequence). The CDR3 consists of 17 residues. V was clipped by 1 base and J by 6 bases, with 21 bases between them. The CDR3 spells CASSEYHGAGSLPEAFF. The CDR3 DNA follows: TGCGCCAGCAGTGAGTATCACGGGGCCGGGTCGTTGCCTGAAGCTTTCTTT.

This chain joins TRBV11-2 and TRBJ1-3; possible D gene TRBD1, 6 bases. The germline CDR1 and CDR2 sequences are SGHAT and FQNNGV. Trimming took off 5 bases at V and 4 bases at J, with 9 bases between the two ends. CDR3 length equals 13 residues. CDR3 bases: TGTGCCAGCAGCGTACAGGGAGGAAACACCATATATTTT. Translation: CASSVQGGNTIYF.

Written as DNA, the CDR3 is TGTGCCAGTAGTTTAACAGATACGCAGTATTTT. As protein: CASSLTDTQYF. This sequence joins TRBV19 and TRBJ2-3, with D uncertain. Trimming took off 5 bases at V and 3 bases at J, with 3 bases between the two ends. This CDR3 comprises 11 residues. Germline lookup yields CDR1 LNHDA and CDR2 SQIVND (reference sequence).

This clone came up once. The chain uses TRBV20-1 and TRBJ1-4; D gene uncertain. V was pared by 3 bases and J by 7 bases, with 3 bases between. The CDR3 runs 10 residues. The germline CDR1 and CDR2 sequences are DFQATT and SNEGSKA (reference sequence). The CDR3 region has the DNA TGCAGTGCTAGTGCTGAAAAACTGTTTTTT. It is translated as CSASAEKLFF.

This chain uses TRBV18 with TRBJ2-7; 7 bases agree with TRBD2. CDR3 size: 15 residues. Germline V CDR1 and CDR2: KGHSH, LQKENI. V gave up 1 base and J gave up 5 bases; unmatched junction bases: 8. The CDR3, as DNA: TGTGCCAGCTCACCACGGGGCGAGGGAGGGGACGAGCAGTACTTC. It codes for CASSPRGEGGDEQYF.

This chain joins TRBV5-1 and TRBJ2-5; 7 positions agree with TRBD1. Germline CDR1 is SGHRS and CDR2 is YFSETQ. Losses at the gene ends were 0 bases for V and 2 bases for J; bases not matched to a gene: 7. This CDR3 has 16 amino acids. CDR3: CASSLDPGQDQETQYF. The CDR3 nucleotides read TGCGCCAGCAGCTTGGATCCCGGACAGGATCAAGAGACCCAGTACTTC.

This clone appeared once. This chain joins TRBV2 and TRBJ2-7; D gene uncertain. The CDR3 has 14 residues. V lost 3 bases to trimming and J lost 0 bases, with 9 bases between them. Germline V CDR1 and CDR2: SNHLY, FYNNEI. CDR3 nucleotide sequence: TGTGCCAGCAGTGATAGGCACTTCTCCTACGAGCAGTACTTC. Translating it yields CASSDRHFSYEQYF.

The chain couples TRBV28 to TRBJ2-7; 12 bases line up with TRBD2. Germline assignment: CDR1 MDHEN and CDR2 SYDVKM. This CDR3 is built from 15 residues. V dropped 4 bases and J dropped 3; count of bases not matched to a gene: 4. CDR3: CASSSSGRAVYEQYF. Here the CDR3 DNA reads TGTGCCAGCAGTTCTAGCGGGAGGGCCGTCTACGAGCAGTACTTC.

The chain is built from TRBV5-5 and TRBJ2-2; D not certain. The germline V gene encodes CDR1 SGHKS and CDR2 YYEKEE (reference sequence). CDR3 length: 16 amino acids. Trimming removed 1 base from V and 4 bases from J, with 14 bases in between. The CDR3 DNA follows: TGTGCCAGCAGCTTGAGCCTGAGGTCGGTCACCGGGGAGCTGTTTTTT. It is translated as CASSLSLRSVTGELFF.